These 15 T cell receptor beta chains were sequenced from one sample in a study of T cells after yellow fever vaccination. MiXCR, applied by TCRdb to the 5' RACE reads, yields one record per CDR3 protein. The sample includes over 85,000 distinct CDR3 sequences, approximately 8.4% of them seen just once. This specimen was CD8+ T cells not binding an NS4B(214-222) dextramer, sorted from PBMCs, taken around 14 days after the first yellow fever vaccination. The receptors come from a man between 18 and 35 years old who received the YFV17D yellow fever vaccine.

This chain joins TRBV29-1 and TRBJ2-4; D remains unclear. The length of the CDR3 is 11 residues. Germline assignment: CDR1 SQVTM and CDR2 ANQGSEA. V gave up 5 bases and J gave up 3 bases, with 5 bases separating them. The DNA of the CDR3 is TGCAGCGTTTGGTACAAAAACATTCAGTACTTC. It encodes CSVWYKNIQYF. The entire variable domain, with the rest obtained from reference TRBV29-1 and TRBJ2-4, is as follows: SAVISQKPSRDICQRGTSLTIQCQVDSQVTMMFWYRQQPGQSLTLIATANQGSEATYESGFVIDKFPISRPNLTFSTLTVSNMSPEDSSIYLCSVWYKNIQYFGAGTRLSVL.

The V call is TRBV2, the J call TRBJ2-7; 8 bases match TRBD1. Germline assignment: CDR1 SNHLY and CDR2 FYNNEI. This CDR3 region has 14 residues. The V and J ends lost 7 bases and 0 bases, in that order; junction bases with no gene match: 5. CDR3 sequence: CASTRTGSSYEQYV. The CDR3 DNA is TGTGCCAGCACCAGGACAGGGAGCTCCTACGAGCAGTACGTC.

The V and J genes are TRBV20-1 and TRBJ2-2; a weak D match, TRBD2 (6 bases). V lost 5 bases to trimming and J lost 6 bases, with 19 bases between them. This CDR3 comprises 15 residues. Germline loops: CDR1 DFQATT, CDR2 SNEGSKA (reference sequence). The CDR3 is CSAPRVVGGSGELFF. In nucleotides, the CDR3 is TGCAGTGCTCCCAGGGTAGTCGGGGGATCCGGGGAGCTGTTTTTT.

J is TRBJ2-3 and V is TRBV7-2; D is possibly TRBD1 (6 bases). V was shortened by 5 bases and J by 2 bases, with 14 bases between the two germline ends. The CDR3 is made up of 15 amino acids. CDR1 and CDR2 (germline): SGHTA, FQGNSA. Here the CDR3 reads CASSTPTGYTDTQYF. CDR3 nucleotide sequence: TGTGCCAGCAGCACCCCGACAGGTTACACAGATACGCAGTATTTT.

The chain has TRBV29-1 and TRBJ2-3; D gene ambiguous. The CDR3 is made up of 14 amino acids. V lost 4 bases and J lost 6, with 17 bases in between. CDR1 SQVTM and CDR2 ANQGSEA come from the germline V gene. CDR3 sequence (DNA): TGCAGCGTTGGAGGTGCCATTCCCATGGATACGCAGTATTTT. Translating gives CSVGGAIPMDTQYF.

This clonotype has just a few counts. This chain uses TRBV7-9 with TRBJ2-3, with unresolved D. CDR1 is SEHNR and CDR2 is FQNEAQ in the germline V gene (reference sequence). V was cut by 0 bases and J by 7 bases, with 5 bases left in between. The CDR3 is 12 residues long. For the CDR3, the DNA is TGTGCCAGCAGCTTAGCGGCGAATACGCAGTATTTT. The encoded protein is CASSLAANTQYF.

Only a few counts were recorded for this clonotype. The V gene is TRBV7-9, the J gene TRBJ2-1; possibly TRBD1 for D (6 bases). The CDR3 loop spans 11 amino acids. Looked up from germline, CDR1 is SEHNR and CDR2 is FQNEAQ (reference sequence). DNA for the CDR3: TGTCTGGGGGCTACCTACAATGAGCAGTTCTTC. Translated: CLGATYNEQFF.

This clonotype was found many times. This chain uses TRBV7-8 with TRBJ2-3, with 8 bases aligning to TRBD1. With 5 bases clipped from V and 1 base from J, the junction kept 8 bases outside the gene matches. The CDR3 totals 16 residues. The germline V gene encodes CDR1 SGHVS and CDR2 FQNEAQ. The chain's CDR3 is CASSVDRGQGTDTQYF. The CDR3 DNA reads TGTGCCAGCAGCGTCGACAGGGGACAGGGCACAGATACGCAGTATTTT.

This clonotype was counted a single time. The chain employs TRBV7-9 and TRBJ2-1; 7 nucleotides align to TRBD1. The J call may be faulty, since TRBJ2-7 better matches the DNA end. CDR3 length: 15 residues. Germline V gene lookup returns CDR1 SEHNR and CDR2 FQNEAQ (reference sequence). Here the CDR3 reads CASSRISDRNNEQYF. The CDR3 region has the DNA TGTGCCAGCAGCAGAATTTCGGACAGGAACAATGAGCAGTACTTC.

This clonotype came up many times. The J gene is TRBJ2-1, the V gene TRBV9; the D is unclear. Germline assignment: CDR1 SGDLS and CDR2 YYNGEE. This CDR3 comprises 15 residues. V lost 0 bases and J 9 bases, leaving 16 bases between the germline ends. CDR3: CASSVEGDPFPEQFF. CDR3 sequence (DNA): TGTGCCAGCAGCGTAGAAGGTGACCCATTTCCTGAGCAGTTCTTC.

This chain links TRBV29-1 with TRBJ2-3; D might be TRBD2 (6 bases). V shed 6 bases and J shed 11 bases, with 12 bases lying between them. From germline, CDR1 is SQVTM and CDR2 ANQGSEA. The CDR3 length is 10 residues. The DNA of the CDR3 is TGCAGCGTCTGGGACTTTAAGCAGTATTTT. Residues: CSVWDFKQYF.

This clonotype showed up many times. The chain uses TRBV29-1 and TRBJ2-5; D is unresolved. V was cut by 7 bases and J by 3 bases, with 9 bases left in between. Germline-derived CDR1 and CDR2 are SQVTM and ANQGSEA. The CDR3 is made up of 11 amino acids. Here the CDR3 reads CSADYKETQYF. Here the CDR3 DNA reads TGCAGCGCCGATTATAAAGAGACCCAGTACTTC. The entire variable domain, with the rest obtained from reference TRBV29-1 and TRBJ2-5, is as follows: SAVISQKPSRDICQRGTSLTIQCQVDSQVTMMFWYRQQPGQSLTLIATANQGSEATYESGFVIDKFPISRPNLTFSTLTVSNMSPEDSSIYLCSADYKETQYFGPGTRLLVL.

The V gene is TRBV7-2, the J gene TRBJ2-7; 9 positions match TRBD2. J was trimmed by 4 bases and V by 3 bases; bases with no gene match: 4. Germline V CDR1 and CDR2: SGHTA, FQGNSA. The CDR3 extends over 14 amino acids. DNA of the CDR3: TGTGCCAGCAGCTTCGGCGGGGGGGCTTACGAGCAGTACTTC. Protein sequence: CASSFGGGAYEQYF.

This clonotype was picked up many times. V is TRBV27 and J is TRBJ2-7, with 8 bases lining up with TRBD2. With V trimmed by 5 bases and J by 4 bases, 7 bases remained unmatched. CDR1 is MNHEY and CDR2 is SMNVEV in the germline V gene (reference sequence). The length of the CDR3 is 14 residues. CDR3 sequence: CASSPGGAGYEQYF. The CDR3 DNA follows: TGTGCCAGCAGTCCCGGGGGGGCAGGATACGAGCAGTACTTC.

This clonotype was recorded many times. The CDR3 DNA is TGTGCCAGCAGCTTGCCCAGGACAGGGAAAGAGACCCAGTACTTC. Protein: CASSLPRTGKETQYF. The V and J genes are TRBV5-6 and TRBJ2-5; TRBD1 aligns across 8 bases. The CDR3 has 15 amino acids. CDR1 is SGHDT, CDR2 YYEEEE, per germline. J lost 3 bases, V lost 1 base, and 5 bases had no gene match.